The next 32 T cell receptor beta chains were all read from a single sample in a study of blood T cell repertoires in COVID-19. Generated by immunoSEQ multiplex PCR, the TCRdb table keeps only in-frame clones and is missing some. The sample carries about 320,000 clones, around 92% recorded once. Material: peripheral blood. The receptors stem from a woman aged 25-40 years with COVID-19, enrolled during active disease.

V and J are TRBV7-9 and TRBJ1-2; 8 positions match TRBD1. Germline trimming cut 4 bases from V and 0 bases from J; bases unmatched to any gene: 4. The CDR3 sequence is 15 residues long. Germline V CDR1 and CDR2: SEHNR, FQNEAQ (reference sequence). In DNA, the CDR3 is TGTGCCAGCAGCTCCGGGACAGGAGCTAACTATGGCTACACCTTC. Its protein product is CASSSGTGANYGYTF.

This clone appeared once. The chain is built from TRBV5-1 and TRBJ1-3, with D maybe TRBD1 (5 bases). The CDR3 contains 17 residues. Germline values: CDR1 SGHRS, CDR2 YFSETQ. V was shortened by 0 bases and J by 0 bases, with 13 bases between the two germline ends. The CDR3 is CASSLDRRGLSGNTIYF. CDR3 in DNA: TGCGCCAGCAGCTTGGACAGGCGGGGACTCTCTGGAAACACCATATATTTT.

The chain employs TRBV19 and TRBJ1-6, with TRBD1 as a possible D gene (6 bases). Trimming removed 6 bases from V and 9 bases from J, with 12 bases in between. CDR1 is LNHDA and CDR2 is SQIVND in the germline V gene (reference sequence). The CDR3 is made up of 13 amino acids. The CDR3 loop reads CASRDSFGSPLHF. The CDR3 nucleotides are TGTGCCAGTAGGGACAGCTTCGGTTCACCCCTCCACTTT. Looking up the rest from reference TRBV19 and TRBJ1-6 gives the full variable domain: DGGITQSPKYLFRKEGQNVTLSCEQNLNHDAMYWYRQDPGQGLRLIYYSQIVNDFQKGDIAEGYSVSREKKESFPLTVTSAQKNPTAFYLCASRDSFGSPLHFGNGTRLTVT.

The chain has TRBV7-8 and TRBJ1-1; 8 bases map to TRBD1. Germline values: CDR1 SGHVS, CDR2 FQNEAQ. The CDR3 has 14 amino acids. V lost 6 bases, J lost 3 bases, and 6 bases stayed unmatched. The CDR3 DNA reads as TGTGCCAGCAGACCCCGACAGGGGCACACTGAAGCTTTCTTT. It specifies CASRPRQGHTEAFF.

This chain links TRBV27 with TRBJ2-3; a weak D match, TRBD1 (5 bases). V was clipped by 5 bases and J by 1 base, with 16 bases between them. The CDR3 is 16 residues long. Looked up from germline, CDR1 is MNHEY and CDR2 is SMNVEV (reference sequence). The CDR3 loop reads CASSRVGVFGTDTQYF. The CDR3 region has the DNA TGTGCCAGCAGTCGGGTAGGGGTTTTTGGCACAGATACGCAGTATTTT.

This clone came up once. The V call is TRBV7-8, the J call TRBJ1-1; TRBD1 matches at 9 bases. The ends lost 4 bases at V and 5 bases at J; junction bases unmatched: 8. Germline V lookup: CDR1 SGHVS, CDR2 FQNEAQ. The CDR3 sequence is 15 residues long. CDR3 residues: CASSWRGTGSTEAFF. CDR3 nucleotides: TGTGCCAGCAGCTGGCGCGGGACAGGGAGTACTGAAGCTTTCTTT.

V and J are TRBV6-5 and TRBJ2-5; D is possibly TRBD2 (6 bases). V gave up 9 bases and J gave up 5 bases, with 16 bases separating them. The length of the CDR3 is 13 residues. The germline gives CDR1 MNHEY, CDR2 SVGAGI. The CDR3 DNA is TGTGCCAGTAGACTAGGGTTGGGCGAGACCCAGTACTTC. This encodes CASRLGLGETQYF.

The V call is TRBV7-6, the J call TRBJ1-2; perhaps TRBD1 as D (5 bases). The CDR3 contains 15 residues. V was cut by 5 bases and J by 1 base, with 14 bases left in between. Germline assignment: CDR1 SGHVS and CDR2 FNYEAQ. Here the CDR3 reads CASSTQPGVNYGYTF. The CDR3 nucleotides read TGTGCCAGCAGCACCCAACCGGGGGTTAACTATGGCTACACCTTC.

J is TRBJ2-4 and V is TRBV5-4; a weak D match, TRBD1 (5 bases). This CDR3 contains 14 residues. Germline-derived CDR1 and CDR2 are SGHNT and YYREEE (reference sequence). Trimming shortened V by 7 bases and J by 2 bases, and 13 bases separated the two germline ends. CDR3 sequence: CASSSMGPKNIQYF. CDR3 in DNA: TGTGCCAGCTCGAGTATGGGGCCCAAAAACATTCAGTACTTC.

A note on this clone: The same CDR3 also results from other DNA sequences found in this sample. The chain couples TRBV19 to TRBJ1-2, with 7 positions matching TRBD1. The V gene's germline CDR1 is LNHDA and CDR2 SQIVND (reference sequence). The V segment lost 5 bases and the J segment 5 bases; nucleotides outside the gene matches: 5. This CDR3 is built from 13 residues. CDR3 coding DNA: TGTGCCAGTAGTCGAACAGGGGATTATGGCTACACCTTC. This translates into CASSRTGDYGYTF.

The chain couples TRBV30 to TRBJ1-5; TRBD1 is a possible D gene (6 bases). This CDR3 comprises 15 residues. Germline V gives CDR1 GTSNPN, CDR2 SVGIG (reference sequence). The V end lost 3 bases, the J end lost 9 bases, and 21 bases lay between the germline ends. The CDR3 DNA is TGTGCCTGGAGCGGAGGACAAGGGGGTTTTGGGCCCCAGCATTTT. It is translated as CAWSGGQGGFGPQHF. Together with reference TRBV30 and TRBJ1-5, the CDR3 gives the full variable domain: SQTIHQWPATLVQPVGSPLSLECTVEGTSNPNLYWYRQAAGRGLQLLFYSVGIGQISSEVPQNLSASRPQDRQFILSSKKLLLSDSGFYLCAWSGGQGGFGPQHFGDGTRLSIL.

The V and J genes are TRBV6-4 and TRBJ1-6; 11 nucleotides match TRBD1. The CDR3 contains 15 residues. J gave up 13 bases and V 0 bases, and 5 bases lay outside the gene matches. Germline V gene data show CDR1 as MRHNA and CDR2 as SNTAGT. The chain's CDR3 is CASSDSWDRGSPLHF. The DNA for the CDR3 is TGTGCCAGCAGTGACTCTTGGGACAGGGGGTCGCCCCTCCACTTT.

The gene calls are TRBV11-3 and TRBJ2-7; 8 bases fit TRBD1. The germline V gene encodes CDR1 SGHNT and CDR2 YENEEA. The CDR3 sequence is 16 residues long. V shed 0 bases, J shed 5 bases, and the junction held 9 bases outside the gene matches. Written as DNA, the CDR3 is TGTGCCAGCAGCTTAGAGGGCCAGGGGGCTCTGGACGAGCAGTACTTC. Amino acid sequence: CASSLEGQGALDEQYF.

The chain uses TRBV7-9 and TRBJ1-2; D remains unclear. V was pared by 1 base and J by 5 bases, with 14 bases between. Germline CDR1 is SEHNR and CDR2 is FQNEAQ (reference sequence). The CDR3 length is 15 residues. The CDR3, as DNA: TGTGCCAGCAGCTTAGGCGGGCGTAGATTGTATGGCTACACCTTC. This translates into CASSLGGRRLYGYTF. Supplemented by reference TRBV7-9 and TRBJ1-2, the full variable domain reads DTGVSQNPRHKITKRGQNVTFRCDPISEHNRLYWYRQTLGQGPEFLTYFQNEAQLEKSRLLSDRFSAERPKGSFSTLEIQRTEQGDSAMYLCASSLGGRRLYGYTFGSGTRLTVV.

This clone showed up just once. This chain links TRBV6-4 with TRBJ1-2, with 8 nucleotides matching TRBD1. The CDR3 length is 14 residues. Germline V gene data show CDR1 as MRHNA and CDR2 as SNTAGT. Trimming at V came to 0 bases and at J to 8 bases, leaving 5 bases not matched to a gene. The CDR3 reads CASSDSTGVSGYTF. The DNA for the CDR3 is TGTGCCAGCAGTGACTCGACAGGGGTGAGCGGCTACACCTTC.

The chain couples TRBV4-2 to TRBJ1-1; TRBD1 matches at 9 bases. Germline V gene sequence: CDR1 LGHNA, CDR2 YNFKEQ. V shed 6 bases and J 3 bases; nucleotides not matched to a gene: 5. There are 14 residues in the CDR3. CDR3 sequence: CASRLQGAYTEAFF. CDR3 nucleotides: TGTGCCAGCAGACTACAGGGGGCTTACACTGAAGCTTTCTTT.

CDR3 sequence reads: CASSWGSGVNSPLHF. In DNA form, the CDR3 reads TGCGCCAGCAGCTGGGGATCCGGGGTTAATTCACCCCTCCACTTT. The rearrangement joins TRBV5-1 to TRBJ1-6; D is unresolved. CDR3 length: 15 residues. The ends were cut back, 3 bases at V and 6 bases at J, with 13 bases in the middle. The germline CDR1 and CDR2 sequences are SGHRS and YFSETQ.

This clone was observed many times. The rearrangement links TRBV15 to TRBJ1-1, with 11 bases that match TRBD1. V shed 7 bases, J shed 0 bases, and the junction held 4 bases outside the gene matches. The CDR3 is 15 residues long. Germline-derived CDR1 and CDR2 are LNHNV and YYDKDF (reference sequence). The CDR3 loop is CATTRTGGLNTEAFF. The CDR3 DNA follows: TGTGCCACCACCCGGACAGGGGGCCTGAACACTGAAGCTTTCTTT.

CDR3 region: CASSAGLAEDIQYF. In nucleotides, the CDR3 is TGTGCCAGCAGCGCGGGACTAGCGGAGGACATTCAGTACTTC. V is TRBV7-4 and J is TRBJ2-4; 11 bases line up with TRBD2. With 5 bases clipped from V and 8 bases from J, the junction kept 5 bases outside the gene matches. Germline values: CDR1 SGHVT, CDR2 SQSDAQ. The CDR3 runs 14 residues.

J is TRBJ2-3 and V is TRBV10-2, with a possible D match to TRBD1 (8 bases). Between the trimmed V and J ends, which lost 2 bases and 5 bases, there was a span of 23 bases. Germline V gene lookup returns CDR1 WSHSY and CDR2 SAAADI. CDR3 length equals 18 residues. As DNA, the CDR3 is TGCGCCAGCAGTGAGAGTCTTACAGGGGGGGAGTTCGAAGATACGCAGTATTTT. Its translation is CASSESLTGGEFEDTQYF.

CDR3 nucleotides: TGTGCCAGCAGGAAGCCGGGTCTCACAGATACGCAGTATTTT. Amino acid sequence: CASRKPGLTDTQYF. The V gene is TRBV6-5, the J gene TRBJ2-3; the D is unclear. CDR1 and CDR2 from the germline V gene are MNHEY and SVGAGI. The CDR3 consists of 14 residues. The germline V and J ends were trimmed by 6 bases and 2 bases, with 12 bases remaining between them.

The gene calls are TRBV5-1 and TRBJ2-1; 9 nucleotides match TRBD2. The V segment lost 0 bases and the J segment 6 bases; nucleotides outside the gene matches: 7. CDR1 SGHRS and CDR2 YFSETQ come from the germline V gene. CDR3 length: 16 residues. Here the CDR3 reads CASSLVIVAGANEQFF. In DNA, the CDR3 is TGCGCCAGCAGCTTGGTAATAGTAGCGGGGGCCAATGAGCAGTTCTTC.

The chain recombines TRBV4-2 with TRBJ2-1, with TRBD1 identical over 9 bases. V shed 3 bases and J 5 bases; nucleotides not matched to a gene: 11. CDR1 and CDR2 from the germline V gene are LGHNA and YNFKEQ. The CDR3 is 17 amino acids. CDR3 bases: TGTGCCAGCAGCCATTCCCCCGGGACAGGGCCCGACAATGAGCAGTTCTTC. This sequence encodes CASSHSPGTGPDNEQFF.

This chain links TRBV6-5 with TRBJ2-5, with a possible D match to TRBD2 (6 bases). Germline V gives CDR1 MNHEY, CDR2 SVGAGI. With 5 bases removed from V and 5 bases from J, the gap between germline ends came to 15 bases. This CDR3 region has 14 residues. The CDR3 nucleotides are TGTGCCAGCAGTCATTTTGGAGGGCGGGAGACCCAGTACTTC. Translation gives CASSHFGGRETQYF.

The CDR3 is CASSWTGGMDGYTF. As DNA, the CDR3 is TGTGCCAGCAGTTGGACAGGGGGTATGGATGGCTACACCTTC. This chain links TRBV27 with TRBJ1-2, with TRBD1 identical over 10 bases. The CDR3 spans 14 residues. Germline loops: CDR1 MNHEY, CDR2 SMNVEV (reference sequence). The ends lost 4 bases at V and 6 bases at J; junction bases unmatched: 5.

This rearrangement joins TRBV12-3 or TRBV12-4 to TRBJ1-1; D may be TRBD1 (5 bases). This CDR3 has 13 residues. V lost 5 bases and J 3 bases, leaving 10 bases between the germline ends. The CDR3 reads CASSPGGDTEAFF. The DNA for the CDR3 is TGTGCCAGCAGTCCCGGGGGGGACACTGAAGCTTTCTTT.

The chain couples TRBV4-1 to TRBJ1-1, with D possibly being TRBD1 (6 bases). The CDR3 is 14 amino acids. Trimming removed 4 bases at V and 10 bases at J, with 19 bases between. Per the germline V gene, CDR1 is MGHRA and CDR2 is YSYEKL. The CDR3 protein is CASSLLGAGARAFF. The CDR3 region has the DNA TGCGCCAGCAGCCTCCTAGGGGCGGGGGCTAGAGCTTTCTTT.

The chain joins TRBV11-3 to TRBJ2-5; D not resolved. Germline assignment: CDR1 SGHNT and CDR2 YENEEA. The V gene lost 9 bases and the J gene lost 5 bases, with 7 bases spanning the gap. This CDR3 contains 10 residues. The CDR3 loop reads CARFGETQYF. DNA for the CDR3: TGTGCCAGGTTCGGGGAGACCCAGTACTTC.

This chain connects TRBV24-1 to TRBJ1-3, with D possibly being TRBD1 (6 bases). V was trimmed by 4 bases and J by 0 bases, leaving 12 bases between them. The germline V gene has CDR1 KGHDR and CDR2 SFDVKD. The CDR3 totals 16 residues. CDR3 sequence reads: CATSDIDRHSGNTIYF. CDR3 bases: TGTGCCACCAGTGACATCGACAGGCACTCTGGAAACACCATATATTTT.

V and J are TRBV5-8 and TRBJ1-2, with 8 bases aligning to TRBD1. V trimming: 3 bases; J trimming: 8 bases; junction bases outside the gene matches: 9. There are 14 residues in the CDR3. Germline V gene sequence: CDR1 SGHTS, CDR2 YDEGEE. The CDR3, as DNA: TGTGCCAGCAGCTATCGAGCAGGGGGCATCGGCTACACCTTC. This codes for CASSYRAGGIGYTF.

This chain uses TRBV4-2 with TRBJ1-6, with D perhaps matching TRBD1 (6 bases). Germline loops: CDR1 LGHNA, CDR2 YNFKEQ. The V end lost 5 bases, the J end lost 10 bases, and 18 bases lay between the germline ends. The CDR3 loop spans 15 amino acids. In DNA, the CDR3 is TGTGCCAGCAGCGCATACAGGGTAGAGTTGTCACCCCTCCACTTT. It translates to CASSAYRVELSPLHF.

V and J are TRBV4-2 and TRBJ2-3; 7 nucleotides align to TRBD2. The CDR3 length is 16 residues. The germline gives CDR1 LGHNA, CDR2 YNFKEQ. V dropped 4 bases and J dropped 1; count of bases not matched to a gene: 8. For the CDR3, the DNA is TGTGCCAGCAGCCCCCGGGAGGCGGGGGGCACAGATACGCAGTATTTT. It is translated as CASSPREAGGTDTQYF.